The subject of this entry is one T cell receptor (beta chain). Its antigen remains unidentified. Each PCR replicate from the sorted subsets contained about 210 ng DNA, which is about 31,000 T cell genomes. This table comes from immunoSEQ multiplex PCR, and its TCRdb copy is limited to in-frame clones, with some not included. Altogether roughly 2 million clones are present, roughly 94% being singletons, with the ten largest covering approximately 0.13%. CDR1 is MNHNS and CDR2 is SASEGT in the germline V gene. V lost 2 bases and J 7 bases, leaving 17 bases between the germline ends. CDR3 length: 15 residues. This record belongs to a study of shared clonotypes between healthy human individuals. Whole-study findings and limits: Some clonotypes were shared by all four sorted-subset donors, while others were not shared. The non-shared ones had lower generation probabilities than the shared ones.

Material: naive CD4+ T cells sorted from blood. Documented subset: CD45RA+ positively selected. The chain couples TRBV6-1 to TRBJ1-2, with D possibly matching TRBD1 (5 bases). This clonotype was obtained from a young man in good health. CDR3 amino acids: CASSEYRGERGGYTF. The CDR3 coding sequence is TGTGCCAGCAGTGAATACCGAGGGGAGCGAGGTGGCTACACCTTC.